Listed below are T cell receptor beta chains from one sample, sequenced in a study of prognosis after radiotherapy for stage I lung cancer. MiXCR, applied by TCRdb to the multiplex PCR reads, yields one record per CDR3 protein. This table has around 56,000 distinct CDR3 sequences, roughly 29% appearing once. The sequenced sample was PBMCs, obtained before or after stereotactic body radiation therapy (not recorded which). The receptors derive from a donor over 45 with non-small cell lung cancer. The CDR3 runs from the conserved cysteine through the conserved F or W. Each record gives: CDR3 protein, CDR3 DNA, clone size, V gene, D gene, J gene. The D gene is left open where the match is weak. Size values are once, few and many counts, or a class for expanded clones, and some rows have none.

CDR3 protein: CASILGTGCNQPQHF
CDR3 DNA: TGTGCCAGCATCCTTGGGACCGGGTGCAATCAGCCCCAGCATTTT
clone size: NA
V gene: TRBV12-3/TRBV12-4
D gene: NA
J gene: TRBJ1-5

CDR3 protein: CASRPQRDNSPLHF
CDR3 DNA: TGTGCCAGCAGACCACAAAGGGATAATTCACCCCTCCACTTT
clone size: NA
V gene: TRBV6-1
D gene: NA
J gene: TRBJ1-6

CDR3 protein: CASSQTQGIGMEQYF
CDR3 DNA: TGTGCCAGCAGCCAAACCCAAGGAATAGGCATGGAGCAGTACTTC
clone size: many
V gene: TRBV7-8
D gene: NA
J gene: TRBJ2-7

CDR3 protein: CAWRRMRWMNSPLHF
CDR3 DNA: TGTGCCTGGAGACGTATGAGGTGGATGAATTCACCGCTCCACTTT
clone size: NA
V gene: TRBV30
D gene: NA
J gene: TRBJ1-6

CDR3 protein: CASSFLGGRGTEAFF
CDR3 DNA: TGTGCCAGCAGTTTTCTCGGGGGGCGGGGCACTGAAGCTTTCTTT
clone size: many
V gene: TRBV28
D gene: NA
J gene: TRBJ1-1

CDR3 protein: CSASGTGGTSSYEQYF
CDR3 DNA: TGCAGTGCCTCCGGGACAGGAGGCACTAGCTCCTACGAGCAGTACTTC
clone size: many
V gene: TRBV20-1
D gene: TRBD1
J gene: TRBJ2-7

CDR3 protein: CATSRVGLSGANVLTF
CDR3 DNA: TGTGCCACCAGCAGAGTAGGCCTCTCTGGGGCCAACGTCCTGACTTTC
clone size: many
V gene: TRBV15
D gene: NA
J gene: TRBJ2-6

CDR3 protein: CASSPRTATNEKLFF
CDR3 DNA: TGTGCCAGCAGCCCCCGGACGGCAACTAATGAAAAACTGTTTTTT
clone size: many
V gene: TRBV5-8
D gene: NA
J gene: TRBJ1-4

CDR3 protein: CASSGRDRGLHEQYF
CDR3 DNA: TGTGCCAGCTCAGGCCGGGACAGGGGGCTCCACGAGCAGTACTTC
clone size: many
V gene: TRBV18
D gene: TRBD1
J gene: TRBJ2-7

CDR3 protein: CASSQDGLAGGDIAKNIQYF
CDR3 DNA: TGCGCCAGCAGCCAGGACGGACTAGCGGGGGGAGATATAGCCAAAAACATTCAGTACTTC
clone size: NA
V gene: TRBV4-1
D gene: TRBD2
J gene: TRBJ2-4

CDR3 protein: CASSPVLEGTEAFF
CDR3 DNA: TGTGCCAGCAGCCCGGTATTGGAGGGGACTGAAGCTTTCTTT
clone size: many
V gene: TRBV7-9
D gene: NA
J gene: TRBJ1-1

CDR3 protein: CSARASGITGELFF
CDR3 DNA: TGCAGTGCTAGGGCTAGCGGGATCACCGGGGAGCTGTTTTTT
clone size: many
V gene: TRBV20-1
D gene: TRBD2
J gene: TRBJ2-2

CDR3 protein: CASSQEVPPLWGMGGTYNEQFF
CDR3 DNA: TGTGCCAGCAGCCAAGAAGTCCCTCCATTGTGGGGGATGGGGGGCACCTACAATGAGCAGTTCTTC
clone size: few
V gene: TRBV3-1
D gene: NA
J gene: TRBJ2-1

CDR3 protein: CASSGGRGAYYGYTF
CDR3 DNA: TGTGCCAGCAGTGGTGGGAGGGGTGCGTACTATGGCTACACCTTC
clone size: many
V gene: TRBV27
D gene: NA
J gene: TRBJ1-2

CDR3 protein: CASSSAQVDTQYF
CDR3 DNA: TGTGCCAGCAGCTCTGCTCAGGTAGATACGCAGTATTTT
clone size: many
V gene: TRBV7-2
D gene: NA
J gene: TRBJ2-3

CDR3 protein: CASSLDTSYEQYF
CDR3 DNA: TGTGCCAGCAGCTTGGACACCAGCTACGAGCAGTACTTC
clone size: few
V gene: TRBV5-4
D gene: NA
J gene: TRBJ2-7

CDR3 protein: CASSGTGGTYEQYF
CDR3 DNA: TGTGCCAGTAGCGGGACAGGGGGGACCTACGAGCAGTACTTC
clone size: many
V gene: TRBV19
D gene: TRBD1
J gene: TRBJ2-7

CDR3 protein: CASSGTGGVVTQYF
CDR3 DNA: TGTGCCAGCAGTGGGACAGGGGGCGTTGTGACCCAGTACTTC
clone size: many
V gene: TRBV2
D gene: TRBD1
J gene: TRBJ2-5

CDR3 protein: CSAYRGGGTGELFF
CDR3 DNA: TGCAGCGCTTACAGGGGAGGGGGCACCGGGGAGCTGTTTTTT
clone size: many
V gene: TRBV29-1
D gene: NA
J gene: TRBJ2-2

CDR3 protein: CASSLSLAGNEQFF
CDR3 DNA: TGTGCCAGCAGTTTAAGCCTAGCGGGGAACGAGCAGTTCTTC
clone size: many
V gene: TRBV28
D gene: TRBD2
J gene: TRBJ2-1

CDR3 protein: CASSLESSGANVLTF
CDR3 DNA: TGTGCCAGCTCACTCGAAAGCTCTGGGGCCAACGTCCTGACTTTC
clone size: many
V gene: TRBV18
D gene: NA
J gene: TRBJ2-6

CDR3 protein: CASSQGEGIEKLFF
CDR3 DNA: TGCGCCAGCAGCCAAGGGGAGGGCATTGAAAAACTGTTTTTT
clone size: many
V gene: TRBV4-1
D gene: NA
J gene: TRBJ1-4

CDR3 protein: CASSLFDTDNEQFF
CDR3 DNA: TGTGCCAGCAGTTTATTTGACACAGACAATGAGCAGTTCTTC
clone size: many
V gene: TRBV12-3/TRBV12-4
D gene: NA
J gene: TRBJ2-1

CDR3 protein: CASSPLQVSGNTIYF
CDR3 DNA: TGTGCCAGCAGCCCGTTACAAGTCTCTGGAAACACCATATATTTT
clone size: many
V gene: TRBV7-9
D gene: NA
J gene: TRBJ1-3

CDR3 protein: CASSFIQGGKITEAFF
CDR3 DNA: TGTGCCAGCAGCTTTATACAGGGAGGTAAGATCACTGAAGCTTTCTTT
clone size: many
V gene: TRBV5-6
D gene: NA
J gene: TRBJ1-1

CDR3 protein: CASSHNRGWDEKLFF
CDR3 DNA: TGTGCCAGTAGTCACAACAGGGGATGGGATGAAAAACTGTTTTTT
clone size: many
V gene: TRBV19
D gene: TRBD1
J gene: TRBJ1-4

CDR3 protein: CATSGDLGQGSEKLFF
CDR3 DNA: TGTGCCACCAGCGGAGATCTCGGACAGGGAAGTGAAAAACTGTTTTTT
clone size: many
V gene: TRBV15
D gene: TRBD1
J gene: TRBJ1-4

CDR3 protein: CASGKRGLAGIQETQYF
CDR3 DNA: TGTGCCAGCGGTAAGAGGGGGCTAGCGGGGATCCAAGAGACCCAGTACTTC
clone size: many
V gene: TRBV3-1
D gene: TRBD2
J gene: TRBJ2-5

CDR3 protein: CASSQGGGEADTQYF
CDR3 DNA: TGCGCCAGCAGCCAAGGAGGAGGGGAAGCAGATACGCAGTATTTT
clone size: many
V gene: TRBV4-1
D gene: NA
J gene: TRBJ2-3

CDR3 protein: CASSVTGATEAFF
CDR3 DNA: TGTGCCAGTAGTGTAACAGGGGCCACTGAAGCTTTCTTT
clone size: many
V gene: TRBV19
D gene: TRBD1
J gene: TRBJ1-1

CDR3 protein: CASSSRGPLNTQYF
CDR3 DNA: TGTGCCAGCAGCTCGCGGGGGCCGTTAAATACGCAGTATTTT
clone size: many
V gene: TRBV13
D gene: NA
J gene: TRBJ2-3

CDR3 protein: CASSLDTGGVNEQFF
CDR3 DNA: TGTGCCAGCAGCTTAGACACGGGGGGCGTAAATGAGCAGTTCTTC
clone size: many
V gene: TRBV11-2
D gene: NA
J gene: TRBJ2-1

CDR3 protein: CAAMRGDSSGNTIYF
CDR3 DNA: TGTGCCGCGATGAGAGGCGACAGCTCTGGAAACACCATATATTTT
clone size: many
V gene: TRBV12-3/TRBV12-4
D gene: NA
J gene: TRBJ1-3

CDR3 protein: CASSLGPTRASPGELFF
CDR3 DNA: TGTGCCAGCAGCTTAGGCCCGACTCGGGCTAGCCCCGGGGAGCTGTTTTTT
clone size: many
V gene: TRBV13
D gene: NA
J gene: TRBJ2-2

CDR3 protein: CSAEKGSTEAFF
CDR3 DNA: TGCAGTGCTGAAAAGGGAAGCACTGAAGCTTTCTTT
clone size: many
V gene: TRBV20-1
D gene: NA
J gene: TRBJ1-1

CDR3 protein: CDSSTRQGASGANVLTF
CDR3 DNA: TGTGACAGCAGTACCCGACAGGGGGCGTCCGGGGCCAACGTCCTGACTTTC
clone size: NA
V gene: TRBV6-1
D gene: TRBD1
J gene: TRBJ2-6

CDR3 protein: CSASTTSGGPPYNEQFF
CDR3 DNA: TGCAGTGCTAGTACAACTAGCGGGGGGCCCCCCTACAATGAGCAGTTCTTC
clone size: many
V gene: TRBV20-1
D gene: TRBD2
J gene: TRBJ2-1

CDR3 protein: CSAPIGGGYTF
CDR3 DNA: TGCAGTGCTCCCATCGGAGGGGGCTACACCTTC
clone size: many
V gene: TRBV20-1
D gene: NA
J gene: TRBJ1-2

CDR3 protein: CASSQSLGTEQYF
CDR3 DNA: TGCGCCAGCAGCCAATCCCTCGGTACCGAGCAGTACTTC
clone size: few
V gene: TRBV4-3
D gene: NA
J gene: TRBJ2-7

CDR3 protein: CASSHTTGGYEQYF
CDR3 DNA: TGTGCCAGCAGCCACACGACAGGGGGCTACGAGCAGTACTTC
clone size: many
V gene: TRBV9
D gene: TRBD1
J gene: TRBJ2-7

CDR3 protein: CASNLSRGGIRGNTIYF
CDR3 DNA: TGTGCCAGCAATCTGTCCAGGGGAGGGATCCGAGGAAACACCATATATTTT
clone size: once
V gene: TRBV6-1
D gene: NA
J gene: TRBJ1-3

CDR3 protein: CASSVGATRETQYF
CDR3 DNA: TGTGCCAGCAGCGTAGGGGCGACTCGGGAGACCCAGTACTTC
clone size: many
V gene: TRBV9
D gene: NA
J gene: TRBJ2-5

CDR3 protein: CSANPPTEAGTGELFF
CDR3 DNA: TGCAGTGCTAACCCCCCCACGGAGGCGGGCACCGGGGAGCTGTTTTTT
clone size: many
V gene: TRBV20-1
D gene: NA
J gene: TRBJ2-2

CDR3 protein: CASTPANAERQYTQYF
CDR3 DNA: TGTGCCAGCACCCCCGCAAATGCAGAGCGCCAATATACCCAGTACTTC
clone size: NA
V gene: TRBV7-8
D gene: NA
J gene: TRBJ2-5

CDR3 protein: CASSKGTGSNTEAFF
CDR3 DNA: TGCGCCAGCAGCAAAGGGACGGGGTCGAACACTGAAGCTTTCTTT
clone size: many
V gene: TRBV5-1
D gene: NA
J gene: TRBJ1-1

CDR3 protein: CASSSYTGFTQPPLHF
CDR3 DNA: TGTGCCAGCAGTTCTTACACAGGGTTCACTCAGCCACCCCTCCACTTT
clone size: NA
V gene: TRBV27
D gene: NA
J gene: TRBJ1-6

CDR3 protein: CASSLTGEDGYTF
CDR3 DNA: TGTGCCAGCAGTTTGACGGGGGAAGATGGCTACACCTTC
clone size: many
V gene: TRBV28
D gene: NA
J gene: TRBJ1-2

CDR3 protein: CASSLGTASYNEQFF
CDR3 DNA: TGTGCCAGCAGCTTAGGGACAGCTTCCTACAATGAGCAGTTCTTC
clone size: NA
V gene: TRBV11-1
D gene: NA
J gene: TRBJ2-1

CDR3 protein: CASSGTVNSPLHF
CDR3 DNA: TGTGCCAGCAGTGGGACAGTTAATTCACCCCTCCACTTT
clone size: many
V gene: TRBV25-1
D gene: NA
J gene: TRBJ1-6

CDR3 protein: CASSQDGGGVDTGELFF
CDR3 DNA: TGTGCCAGCAGCCAAGACGGAGGGGGGGTTGACACCGGGGAGCTGTTTTTT
clone size: many
V gene: TRBV4-2
D gene: NA
J gene: TRBJ2-2

CDR3 protein: CAISESMGQPSYEQYF
CDR3 DNA: TGTGCCATCAGTGAGTCAATGGGACAGCCTTCCTACGAGCAGTACTTC
clone size: many
V gene: TRBV10-3
D gene: TRBD1
J gene: TRBJ2-7

CDR3 protein: CSGEWGTATRTQYF
CDR3 DNA: TGCAGTGGCGAATGGGGGACAGCCACAAGGACCCAGTACTTC
clone size: many
V gene: TRBV20-1
D gene: TRBD1
J gene: TRBJ2-5

CDR3 protein: CVSSPNGGTSGSGEQFF
CDR3 DNA: TGTGTCAGCAGCCCTAATGGCGGGACTAGCGGGTCTGGTGAGCAGTTCTTC
clone size: NA
V gene: TRBV11-2
D gene: TRBD2
J gene: TRBJ2-1

CDR3 protein: CASSQDLGQSPYEQYF
CDR3 DNA: TGTGCCAGCAGCCAAGATCTGGGACAGAGCCCTTACGAGCAGTACTTC
clone size: many
V gene: TRBV3-1
D gene: TRBD1
J gene: TRBJ2-7

CDR3 protein: CSAQRLGSSYEQYF
CDR3 DNA: TGCAGTGCCCAACGACTGGGTAGCTCCTACGAGCAGTACTTC
clone size: many
V gene: TRBV20-1
D gene: NA
J gene: TRBJ2-7

CDR3 protein: CASSSYLTGGSETQYF
CDR3 DNA: TGTGCCAGCAGCTCCTATCTGACAGGGGGATCGGAGACCCAGTACTTC
clone size: many
V gene: TRBV7-9
D gene: TRBD1
J gene: TRBJ2-5

CDR3 protein: CASSISGGTSYQGPDTQYF
CDR3 DNA: TGTGCCAGCAGCATTAGCGGGGGTACATCCTATCAGGGGCCAGATACGCAGTATTTT
clone size: many
V gene: TRBV25-1
D gene: TRBD2
J gene: TRBJ2-3

CDR3 protein: CASSQARGRVGTSSTDTQYF
CDR3 DNA: TGTGCCAGCAGCCAAGCAAGGGGGCGGGTGGGAACCTCTAGCACAGATACGCAGTATTTT
clone size: NA
V gene: TRBV4-2
D gene: TRBD1
J gene: TRBJ2-3

CDR3 protein: CSAGDSRGTGELFF
CDR3 DNA: TGCAGTGCGGGGGACAGTCGAGGCACCGGGGAGCTGTTTTTT
clone size: many
V gene: TRBV20-1
D gene: TRBD1
J gene: TRBJ2-2

CDR3 protein: CASSLGTGTWRQPQHF
CDR3 DNA: NA
clone size: many
V gene: TRBV19
D gene: NA
J gene: TRBJ1-5